These T cell receptor beta chains were read from a single sample in a study of cytomegalovirus exposure and HLA in healthy donors. Generated by immunoSEQ multiplex PCR, the TCRdb table keeps only in-frame clones and is missing some. Among some 130,000 clones listed, around 77% were seen once. Sequencing was done on a sample of PBMCs. These receptor sequences come from a male donor in good health and CMV-seropositive. CDR3s include the opening cysteine and the closing phenylalanine or tryptophan. The order of the fields is D gene, J gene, clone size, V gene, CDR3 DNA, CDR3 protein. A D gene is named only where the DNA matches it firmly. Part of the rows lack a size; the others show once, few, many or a class for expanded clones.

. TRBJ2-7 . TRBV18 TGTGCCAGCTCAGAAATGGGGGGTGGTCTGGACGAGCAGTACTTC CASSEMGGGLDEQYF
TRBD2 TRBJ2-7 . TRBV5-1 TGCGCCAGCAGCTTGGCCGTGAGCGGGAGGGCCTACGAGCAGTACTTC CASSLAVSGRAYEQYF
. TRBJ1-3 . TRBV2 TGTGCCAGCAGAATGGGAGGGGTTGGAAACACCATATATTTT CASRMGGVGNTIYF
TRBD1 TRBJ1-1 . TRBV9 TGTGCCAGCAGCGCTGGACAGGGGGCGTTGACTGAAGCTTTCTTT CASSAGQGALTEAFF
TRBD1 TRBJ1-2 . TRBV6-4 TGTGCCAGCAGCCCGAAATCGACAGGGATCCAGTATGGCTACACCTTC CASSPKSTGIQYGYTF
TRBD2 TRBJ2-1 few TRBV29-1 TGCAGCGTTGAAGATCCTAGGACTAGCGGGCGTAATGAGCAGTTCTTC CSVEDPRTSGRNEQFF
. TRBJ1-4 once TRBV4-1 TGCGCCAGCAGCCCCCGGGGAGGGGCAACTAATGAAAAACTGTTTTTT CASSPRGGATNEKLFF
TRBD2 TRBJ2-7 . TRBV14 TGTGCCAGCAGCCAAGAGGGTTCGGGACTAGCGTACGAGCAGTACTTC CASSQEGSGLAYEQYF
. TRBJ2-5 . TRBV11-2 TGTGCCAGCAGCTTAGGAGCGTTCCAAGAGACCCAGTACTTC CASSLGAFQETQYF
. TRBJ1-5 . TRBV19 TGTGCCAGTAGACGGACACTTAGTGATCAGCCCCAGCATTTT CASRRTLSDQPQHF
. TRBJ2-5 . TRBV27 TGTGCCAGCAGTTCCGGACAGCCCCAAGAGACCCAGTACTTC CASSSGQPQETQYF
. TRBJ2-5 . TRBV11-2 TGTGCCAGCAGCTTGGGGACACCGCCCCAAGAGACCCAGTACTTC CASSLGTPPQETQYF
TRBD1 TRBJ2-2 . TRBV28 TGTGCCATCCGAAGACAGGGTCGGACCGGGGAGCTGTTTTTT CAIRRQGRTGELFF
. TRBJ2-1 . TRBV11-1 TGTGCCAGCAGCTTACTCCGGGGAAGCTCCTACAATGAGCAGTTCTTC CASSLLRGSSYNEQFF
TRBD1 TRBJ1-2 . TRBV15 TGTGCCACCAGCAGAGAGGGGACAGGGGGGAACTATGGCTACACCTTC CATSREGTGGNYGYTF
TRBD1 TRBJ1-5 . TRBV18 TGTGCCAGCTCACGGGACAGTGGCAATCAGCCCCAGCATTTT CASSRDSGNQPQHF
. TRBJ1-2 . TRBV27 TGTGCCAGCAGTTCCTTGGGGCAGGGGCCCTTTAACTATGGCTACACCTTC CASSSLGQGPFNYGYTF
TRBD1 TRBJ1-3 . TRBV7-9 TGTGCCAGCAGCTTCCACCGGGACAGGGGGTACTCTGGAAACACCATATATTTT CASSFHRDRGYSGNTIYF
. TRBJ1-2 few TRBV15 TGTGCCACCAGCAGGAGGGGGACACCCGCTAACTATGGCTACACCTTC CATSRRGTPANYGYTF
TRBD1 TRBJ2-6 . TRBV9 TGTGCCAGCAGCGTAGCTACGTGGGACAGGAAGAGCTCTGGGGCCAACGTCCTGACTTTC CASSVATWDRKSSGANVLTF
TRBD1 TRBJ2-7 once TRBV19 TGTGCCAGTAGTACAAGGACAGGGTTTATTTACGAGCAGTACTTC CASSTRTGFIYEQYF
. TRBJ2-1 . TRBV30 TGTGCCTTCACACTAGGGTCGCCGGGTGAGCAGTTCTTC CAFTLGSPGEQFF
TRBD1 TRBJ1-5 . TRBV7-9 TGTGCCAGCAGCTTAGACTTGACAGGGGTGAATCAGCCCCAGCATTTT CASSLDLTGVNQPQHF
. TRBJ1-1 once TRBV11-2 TGTGCCAGCAGCTTACAGGGCGTCTTGAGTGAAGCTTTCTTT CASSLQGVLSEAFF
TRBD1 TRBJ2-7 few TRBV6-1 TGTGCCAGCAGTGAAGGTCAGGGACAGAGACTCTACGAGCAGTACTTC CASSEGQGQRLYEQYF